The sequence of this TCR beta chain was determined in a study of neurological immune-mediated disorders (dated by TCRdb to the late 2010s). Concerning the study at large: Peripheral blood TCR-beta repertoires from patients with HTLV-I-associated myelopathy (HAM/TSP), patients with multiple sclerosis, and healthy controls were compared in the study using UMI-based sequencing. The roughly 100 TCR-beta libraries covered PBMC samples along with longitudinal samples, technical triplicates, and paired sorted CD4+ and CD8+ T-cell subsets. The cohort was made up of about 65 subjects, consisting of around 14 HAM/TSP patients, around 35 multiple sclerosis patients and approximately 20 healthy controls. What the study reported, not specific to this receptor: No identical CDR3 amino acid sequences were found to be shared among expanded clones across subjects, suggesting that TCR-beta repertoires were private in all groups. TCR clonal expansion was greatest in HAM/TSP patients and smallest in MS patients, who ranked below even healthy controls.

cDNA was synthesized by template-switch 5'RACE using a primer with a 10-nucleotide random unique molecular identifier that tagged each TCR transcript. Every sequencing run covered 15-18 subjects and yielded more than 160 million TCR-beta sequences. Total RNA was extracted with the RNeasy kit. Using the KAPA Real-time Library Amplification kit, TCR-beta VDJ regions were amplified with primers for the TCR constant region and the 5'RACE anchor. A first PCR added sample indexes and Illumina adaptors, and a second PCR then raised library yield. After purification with Ampure beads, the TCR product of roughly 650 bp was size-selected on a 2% E-gel SizeSelection system. Library quality was checked on a Bioanalyzer, concentration was measured with Qubit, and libraries were quantified with the Kapa Library Quantification kit before pooling. Paired-end 2 x 150 bp sequencing of the libraries was performed on an Illumina HiSeq 2500. To increase sequence diversity, about 25-30% phiX was spiked into each library pool. The original methods were these. The quality-filtered reads were processed with the UMI-based MiGEC pipeline, whose error correction step removed more than 80% of the raw TCR sequences. IMGT germline references were used for alignment of VDJ genes, and clonotypes were defined by a unique CDR3 amino acid sequence together with V-J genes. Clonal expansion, Shannon diversity, and CDR3 relatedness (CalcPairwiseDistances, ClusterSamples) were evaluated with VDJtools, and phylogenetic trees were built with CLCbio workbench. Expanded clones were defined as having at least 8 unique UMIs, based on coefficient-of-variation modelling across technical triplicates. In TCRdb, the public reads were trimmed at Q25 with fastp and aligned with MiXCR, with productive beta chains retained. Under each unique CDR3 protein, matching rows form one entry showing the most common genes and DNA. TCRdb's processing, not the authors' own work, is the source of the V and J calls. For this sample the table gives approximately 40,000 distinct CDR3 sequences, of which roughly 15% were detected only once. The ten top clones hold roughly 3.4% of the sample.

For the sorted-subset TCR libraries, the starting material was some 940,000 sorted CD4+ or CD8+ T cells. Peripheral blood underwent Ficoll-Hypaque density gradient centrifugation to isolate PBMCs, which were then cryopreserved in liquid nitrogen. The study also sequenced paired sorted CD4+ and CD8+ subsets from healthy controls, HAM/TSP patients and MS patients. Comment on this clonotype: Its antigen target is currently unknown. The junction departs from germline at one end; a sequencing error may be responsible.

CDR1 LGHDT and CDR2 YNNKEL were looked up in the germline V gene (reference sequence). The cysteine opens and the phenylalanine closes a CDR3 of 16 amino acids. Kept here is only the CDR3 DNA, which spans 48 bases and is read in frame from base 1. Recombination joined TRBV3-1 with TRBJ2-1; 13 bases in the middle match TRBD2. The sample comprised CD4+ T cells from blood. This TCR came from a woman aged 55-75 years with HTLV-1-associated myelopathy (HAM/TSP). The CDR3 here reads CASRQTWTSGSNEKFF. The DNA sequence is TGTGCCAGCAGACAAACTTGGACTAGCGGGAGTAATGAGAAGTTCTTC.